The clone carrying this TCR beta chain was counted only a few times. The antigen remains unidentified. Unique molecular identifiers tagged the TCR beta cDNA libraries. Yield was around 500,000 cDNA molecules from roughly 0.93 to 9.6 million T cells. MiXCR, applied by TCRdb to the PCR reads, yields one record per CDR3 protein. The sample records hundreds of thousands of distinct CDR3 sequences, approximately 30% being singletons. This sample is drawn from a study of post-analysis software for immune sequencing data. Overall study: Recorded disease courses covered relapsing-remitting, secondary progressive and progressive-relapsing multiple sclerosis. Some patients had no subtype annotation.

General study points: When patients were compared with controls, a handful of TRBV segments were more frequent, TRBV5-6, TRBV5-1 and TRBV20-1 among them.

CDR1 is DFQATT, CDR2 SNEGSKA, per germline (reference sequence). The V end lost 5 bases, the J end lost 2 bases, and 13 bases lay between the germline ends. The length of the CDR3 is 14 residues. The material sequenced was blood. This chain links TRBV20-1 with TRBJ2-1; possible D gene TRBD2, 5 bases. This clonotype originated in a girl between 5 and 17 years old with multiple sclerosis. For the CDR3, the DNA is TGCAGTGCTCCCCCGGGGAGCCCCTACAATGAGCAGTTCTTC. This codes for CSAPPGSPYNEQFF.